Below, 29 T cell receptor beta chains from the same sample are listed, as sequenced in a study of cytomegalovirus exposure and HLA in healthy donors (TCRdb year 2017). Libraries came from the immunoSEQ multiplex PCR assay. A mixture of 60 forward primers for TCR Vbeta segments and 13 reverse primers for TCR Jbeta segments was used in the multiplex PCR. TCRdb re-hosts the immuneACCESS table, in-frame sequences only. Its copies lack some clones; in the studies checked, an unresolved V gene accounts for under half of them, and the cause for the rest is not known. For this sample the table gives over 150,000 clones, of which 65% to 85% were detected only once. Approximately 2.9% of the sample belongs to the ten largest clones. Source material: PBMCs. Receptors were obtained from a woman between 40 and 50 years old in good health and CMV-seropositive.

This clone was picked up a small number of times. The chain uses TRBV28 and TRBJ2-3; no reliable D call. Germline lookup yields CDR1 MDHEN and CDR2 SYDVKM. The CDR3 covers 15 residues. The ends were cut back, 1 base at V and 3 bases at J, with 11 bases in the middle. CDR3 region: CASSLLPPRTDTQYF. CDR3 nucleotide sequence: TGTGCCAGCAGTTTATTACCTCCCAGAACAGATACGCAGTATTTT.

Only a few counts were recorded for this clone. This chain connects TRBV7-9 to TRBJ2-1; TRBD2 might be the D (6 bases). The V and J ends lost 6 bases and 7 bases respectively, with 22 bases between them. CDR1 SEHNR and CDR2 FQNEAQ come from the germline V gene (reference sequence). CDR3 length: 16 amino acids. CDR3 amino acids: CASSLPGGMEGNEQFF. The CDR3 DNA reads as TGTGCCAGCAGTCTCCCCGGGGGTATGGAGGGTAATGAGCAGTTCTTC.

The chain couples TRBV27 to TRBJ2-1; possible D gene TRBD2, 5 bases. This CDR3 region has 14 residues. The V gene's germline CDR1 is MNHEY and CDR2 SMNVEV (reference sequence). Trimming removed 7 bases from V and 7 bases from J, with 17 bases in between. The CDR3 here is CASNLSGGGNEQFF. CDR3 sequence (DNA): TGTGCCAGCAATTTGAGCGGAGGTGGTAATGAGCAGTTCTTC.

The V gene is TRBV28, the J gene TRBJ1-2, with D unresolved. The CDR3 loop spans 13 amino acids. CDR1 and CDR2 (germline): MDHEN, SYDVKM. V was pared by 4 bases and J by 5 bases, with 11 bases between. CDR3 DNA: TGTGCCAGCAGTTATCCCGCGGCATATGGCTACACCTTC. This gives the protein CASSYPAAYGYTF.

This clone was seen a handful of times. The chain uses TRBV7-9 and TRBJ2-5, with D maybe TRBD1 (7 bases). The CDR3 has 13 residues. The ends were cut back, 8 bases at V and 1 base at J, with 11 bases in the middle. The V gene's germline CDR1 is SEHNR and CDR2 FQNEAQ (reference sequence). The CDR3 spells CASQGGPQETQYF. For the CDR3, the DNA is TGTGCCAGCCAGGGGGGCCCCCAAGAGACCCAGTACTTC.

Only one count was recorded for this clone. The genes are TRBV6-6 and TRBJ1-1, with D maybe TRBD1 (6 bases). CDR3 length equals 16 residues. Trimming left V 6 bases short and J 0 bases short, with 17 bases between. The germline gives CDR1 MNHNY, CDR2 SVGAGI (reference sequence). CDR3 DNA: TGTGCCAGCAGGCCCACGCAGGGGTTGATGAACACTGAAGCTTTCTTT. This codes for CASRPTQGLMNTEAFF.

This clone was picked up one time. The J gene is TRBJ2-5, the V gene TRBV6-1; D gene unclear. Trimming stripped 7 bases from V and 9 bases from J, with 9 bases between. Germline V gene lookup returns CDR1 MNHNS and CDR2 SASEGT. This CDR3 is 10 amino acids long. The CDR3 coding sequence is TGTGCCAGCAACGTTGGGCCCCAGTACTTC. Its protein is CASNVGPQYF.

The rearrangement links TRBV11-3 to TRBJ2-1, with D perhaps matching TRBD1 (7 bases). Germline V lookup: CDR1 SGHNT, CDR2 YENEEA. V was shortened by 1 base and J by 7 bases, with 14 bases between the two germline ends. The CDR3 spans 15 residues. The CDR3 nucleotides read TGTGCCAGCAGCTTAGGGGTCAGGGGGGCGAATGAGCAGTTCTTC. This encodes CASSLGVRGANEQFF.

The V gene is TRBV6-5, the J gene TRBJ2-7; 9 bases match TRBD2. Germline lookup yields CDR1 MNHEY and CDR2 SVGAGI. The CDR3 is made up of 14 amino acids. The V and J ends lost 5 bases and 2 bases, in that order; junction bases with no gene match: 4. The CDR3 reads CASSLSGGTYEQYF. The CDR3 nucleotides read TGTGCCAGCAGTCTAAGCGGGGGGACCTACGAGCAGTACTTC.

This clone was counted between two and nine times. This rearrangement joins TRBV27 to TRBJ2-7; 9 bases line up with TRBD1. CDR3 length: 14 residues. J lost 3 bases, V lost 5 bases, and 5 bases had no gene match. Germline CDR1 and CDR2: MNHEY and SMNVEV (reference sequence). CDR3 residues: CASSTKGQGYEQYF. CDR3 bases: TGTGCCAGCAGTACGAAGGGACAGGGCTACGAGCAGTACTTC.

The chain employs TRBV7-2 and TRBJ2-5; a weak D match, TRBD2 (6 bases). V was cut by 4 bases and J by 8 bases, with 23 bases left in between. The CDR3 has 16 amino acids. Germline V gives CDR1 SGHTA, CDR2 FQGNSA. The CDR3, as DNA: TGTGCCAGCAGCTCCACTTGGGGAGCGGGCTCGGGTACCCAGTACTTC. As protein: CASSSTWGAGSGTQYF. The full variable domain, rest sourced from reference TRBV7-2 and TRBJ2-5, is GAGVSQSPSNKVTEKGKDVELRCDPISGHTALYWYRQSLGQGLEFLIYFQGNSAPDKSGLPSDRFSAERTGGSVSTLTIQRTQQEDSAVYLCASSSTWGAGSGTQYFGPGTRLLVL.

This clone was counted a few times. The chain combines TRBV2 with TRBJ1-6; 7 positions agree with TRBD1. V gave up 7 bases and J gave up 7 bases; unmatched junction bases: 10. The CDR3 length is 15 residues. The V gene's germline CDR1 is SNHLY and CDR2 FYNNEI. The CDR3 nucleotides read TGTGCCAGCACTGCAGGACAGGTTGTGAATTCACCCCTCCACTTT. It yields the protein CASTAGQVVNSPLHF. Variable domain in full (rest from reference TRBV2 and TRBJ1-6): EPEVTQTPSHQVTQMGQEVILRCVPISNHLYFYWYRQILGQKVEFLVSFYNNEISEKSEIFDDQFSVERPDGSNFTLKIRSTKLEDSAMYFCASTAGQVVNSPLHFGNGTRLTVT.

V and J are TRBV7-2 and TRBJ1-4, with D tentatively TRBD1 (6 bases). The germline CDR1 and CDR2 sequences are SGHTA and FQGNSA. The CDR3 runs 15 residues. Trimming took 1 base from V and 4 from J, leaving 10 bases between them. The CDR3 protein is CASSLEGGVNEKLFF. CDR3 DNA sequence: TGTGCCAGCAGCTTAGAAGGGGGTGTTAATGAAAAACTGTTTTTT.

The rearrangement joins TRBV9 to TRBJ2-3; the match to TRBD2 covers 11 bases. Germline CDR1 reads SGDLS; CDR2 reads YYNGEE. This CDR3 is built from 17 residues. Losses at the gene ends were 0 bases for V and 0 bases for J; bases not matched to a gene: 3. CDR3: CASSVGVAGGSTDTQYF. In nucleotides, the CDR3 is TGTGCCAGCAGCGTAGGAGTAGCGGGGGGGAGCACAGATACGCAGTATTTT.

V is TRBV5-5 and J is TRBJ1-6; TRBD1 matches at 7 bases. Trimming cost V 5 bases and J 7 bases; bases outside gene matches: 6. CDR3 length equals 14 residues. The V gene's germline CDR1 is SGHKS and CDR2 YYEKEE (reference sequence). The CDR3 sequence is CASRQTGPNSPLHF. CDR3 DNA: TGTGCCAGCAGGCAGACAGGGCCCAATTCACCCCTCCACTTT. The full variable domain, its missing parts supplied by reference TRBV5-5 and TRBJ1-6, is DAGVTQSPTHLIKTRGQQVTLRCSPISGHKSVSWYQQVLGQGPQFIFQYYEKEERGRGNFPDRFSARQFPNYSSELNVNALLLGDSALYLCASRQTGPNSPLHFGNGTRLTVT.

The CDR3 loop reads CASSKGQAVNTEAFF. Here the CDR3 DNA reads TGTGCCAGCAGCAAGGGACAGGCGGTTAACACTGAAGCTTTCTTT. This chain joins TRBV7-9 and TRBJ1-1; 8 bases are shared with TRBD1. V was clipped by 5 bases and J by 2 bases; unmatched bases: 7. The CDR3 is made up of 15 amino acids. CDR1 and CDR2 from the germline V gene are SEHNR and FQNEAQ (reference sequence).

The rearrangement uses TRBV6-5 and TRBJ1-2; 8 positions match TRBD1. Trimming took 6 bases from V and 5 from J; bases not matched to a gene: 11. Germline assignment: CDR1 MNHEY and CDR2 SVGAGI. The CDR3 spans 15 residues. The CDR3 sequence is CASSYQQGGLYGYTF. In DNA, the CDR3 is TGTGCCAGCAGCTACCAACAGGGGGGACTTTATGGCTACACCTTC.

V usage is TRBV7-9 and J usage is TRBJ2-5, with 8 bases aligning to TRBD1. The germline V gene encodes CDR1 SEHNR and CDR2 FQNEAQ (reference sequence). This CDR3 comprises 14 residues. Trimming at V came to 3 bases and at J to 3 bases, leaving 3 bases not matched to a gene. As DNA, the CDR3 is TGTGCCAGCAGCTTCCAGGGGGCCGAAGAGACCCAGTACTTC. It codes for CASSFQGAEETQYF.

V gene TRBV6-6 combines with J gene TRBJ2-7, with TRBD1 as a possible D gene (6 bases). Germline V lookup: CDR1 MNHNY, CDR2 SVGAGI (reference sequence). This CDR3 region has 16 residues. Trimming shortened V by 6 bases and J by 7 bases, and 25 bases separated the two germline ends. The CDR3 DNA reads as TGTGCCAGCAGCTCGTGGGGGCGGTCTATCACCGGGGAGCAGTACTTC. Its translation: CASSSWGRSITGEQYF.

The genes are TRBV7-6 and TRBJ2-5; unclear D gene. The CDR3 is 13 residues long. The V gene's germline CDR1 is SGHVS and CDR2 FNYEAQ. The V and J ends lost 1 base and 5 bases respectively, with 8 bases between them. The CDR3 DNA reads as TGTGCCAGCAGCTTAGTCGGTCGGGAGACCCAGTACTTC. It translates to CASSLVGRETQYF.

The sample holds a few counts of this clone. This rearrangement joins TRBV12-2 to TRBJ2-3; the table names TRBD1, a call not compared with the DNA. TRBV12-2 is deemed a pseudogene. The CDR3 runs 21 residues. Written as DNA, the CDR3 is TGTGCAAGTCGCTTAAGGGCTGGAGATAGGGGGACCTTTTTATGCACAGATACGCAGTATTTT. Translation: CASRLRAGDRGTFLCTDTQYF.

In nucleotides, the CDR3 is TGTGCCAGCAGCTCGGACAGCAACTCTTTCTACGAGCAGTACTTC. This codes for CASSSDSNSFYEQYF. The J gene is TRBJ2-7, the V gene TRBV7-2, with D possibly matching TRBD1 (6 bases). Trimming removed 4 bases at V and 3 bases at J, with 16 bases between. The CDR3 is 15 residues long. Germline assignment: CDR1 SGHTA and CDR2 FQGNSA.

J is TRBJ2-7 and V is TRBV19; tentatively, D is TRBD1 (6 bases). Trimming stripped 6 bases from V and 0 bases from J, with 12 bases between. The CDR3 length is 14 residues. Germline V CDR1 and CDR2: LNHDA, SQIVND (reference sequence). The CDR3 loop reads CASRDSPSSYEQYF. CDR3 bases: TGTGCCAGTAGGGACAGCCCCAGCTCCTACGAGCAGTACTTC.

V and J are TRBV10-3 and TRBJ1-2; D unclear. Germline assignment: CDR1 ENHRY and CDR2 SYGVKD. This CDR3 has 13 residues. V lost 1 base and J 4 bases, leaving 7 bases between the germline ends. This CDR3 reads CAISELATYGYTF. The CDR3 DNA reads as TGTGCCATCAGTGAGTTGGCCACCTATGGCTACACCTTC.

The chain uses TRBV7-2 and TRBJ2-3, with 9 positions matching TRBD2. This CDR3 has 16 residues. Germline V lookup: CDR1 SGHTA, CDR2 FQGNSA. The V and J ends lost 4 bases and 4 bases, in that order; junction bases with no gene match: 9. DNA of the CDR3: TGTGCCAGCAGCTCCCTCGGACTAGCGATCGCAGATACGCAGTATTTT. Protein product: CASSSLGLAIADTQYF.

The chain employs TRBV30 and TRBJ1-2; 7 bases agree with TRBD1. CDR1 is GTSNPN and CDR2 is SVGIG in the germline V gene (reference sequence). The CDR3 runs to 17 residues. Unmatched junction bases numbered 13, after V lost 3 bases and J lost 0 bases. The CDR3 protein is CAWRGSTGTASNYGYTF. The CDR3, as DNA: TGTGCCTGGAGGGGATCAACAGGGACAGCCTCTAACTATGGCTACACCTTC.

The chain couples TRBV4-2 to TRBJ2-5, with 12 bases fitting TRBD2. Germline-derived CDR1 and CDR2 are LGHNA and YNFKEQ. V trimming: 3 bases; J trimming: 1 base; junction bases outside the gene matches: 12. The CDR3 is 19 amino acids. CDR3 coding DNA: TGTGCCAGCAGCCAGGGGGCAGATTCTAGCGGGGGGGGCCAAGAGACCCAGTACTTC. Amino acids: CASSQGADSSGGGQETQYF.

The J gene is TRBJ2-4, the V gene TRBV6-1; 8 bases align to TRBD1. V lost 4 bases to trimming and J lost 0 bases; unmatched junction nucleotides: 8. The germline V gene has CDR1 MNHNS and CDR2 SASEGT. The CDR3 is 17 residues long. The CDR3 loop reads CASSGYGTGVAKNIQYF. CDR3 coding DNA: TGTGCCAGCAGTGGATATGGGACAGGCGTAGCCAAAAACATTCAGTACTTC.

This clone was found a few times. The chain is built from TRBV27 and TRBJ2-5, with TRBD2 as a possible D gene (5 bases). The germline gives CDR1 MNHEY, CDR2 SMNVEV (reference sequence). The CDR3 consists of 16 residues. V lost 3 bases to trimming and J lost 3 bases, with 17 bases between them. CDR3 in amino acids: CASSLRRVGPEETQYF. CDR3 sequence (DNA): TGTGCCAGCAGTTTGAGGCGGGTTGGCCCCGAAGAGACCCAGTACTTC.